The 18 T cell receptor beta chains given below trace back to one sample, sequenced in a study of blood T cell repertoires in COVID-19. TCRdb keeps only in-frame clones here, not all; method: immunoSEQ multiplex PCR. The data contain 160,000 or so clones, approximately 84% of them singletons. The sequenced sample was PBMCs or T cells enriched from blood (not recorded which). The source is a woman aged 40 to 50 with acute COVID-19.

This clone was recorded once. This chain links TRBV11-3 with TRBJ2-2; possibly TRBD2 for D (6 bases). The V gene lost 6 bases and the J gene lost 1 base, with 12 bases spanning the gap. There are 15 residues in the CDR3. Germline CDR1 reads SGHNT; CDR2 reads YENEEA. In nucleotides, the CDR3 is TGTGCCAGCAGTCCGACTAGTTTGAACACCGGGGAGCTGTTTTTT. It specifies CASSPTSLNTGELFF.

This chain uses TRBV18 with TRBJ2-2, with TRBD1 matching 8 bases. The V and J ends lost 6 bases and 5 bases, in that order; junction bases with no gene match: 8. Germline lookup yields CDR1 KGHSH and CDR2 LQKENI. This CDR3 region has 15 residues. The CDR3 DNA reads as TGTGCCAGCTCGCCGGGACAGGCTAAGACCGGGGAGCTGTTTTTT. It translates to CASSPGQAKTGELFF.

CDR3 DNA sequence: TGTGCCAGTAGTAAGAGGACAGCCCCTAACTATGGCTACACCTTC. Its protein is CASSKRTAPNYGYTF. The gene calls are TRBV19 and TRBJ1-2; weak D call: TRBD1 (6 bases). Deletions cut 4 bases from V and 0 bases from J, with 12 bases between. This CDR3 is built from 15 residues. Germline V gives CDR1 LNHDA, CDR2 SQIVND (reference sequence).

This chain connects TRBV6-5 to TRBJ1-1; maybe TRBD1 (5 bases). Germline loops: CDR1 MNHEY, CDR2 SVGAGI. The V gene lost 2 bases and the J gene lost 8 bases, with 6 bases spanning the gap. This CDR3 spans 11 amino acids. The CDR3 protein is CASSYAGEAFF. DNA for the CDR3: TGTGCCAGCAGTTACGCAGGGGAAGCTTTCTTT.

This chain links TRBV18 with TRBJ2-3, with TRBD2 matching 12 bases. The CDR3 length is 18 residues. Germline CDR1 and CDR2: KGHSH and LQKENI. V shed 3 bases and J 2 bases; nucleotides not matched to a gene: 9. CDR3: CASSPRGLAGGATDTQYF. In DNA, the CDR3 is TGTGCCAGCTCACCTCGTGGTCTAGCGGGAGGGGCCACAGATACGCAGTATTTT.

This clone appeared a few times. The rearrangement uses TRBV19 and TRBJ2-7; 8 bases are shared with TRBD1. CDR3 length: 15 residues. The germline gives CDR1 LNHDA, CDR2 SQIVND (reference sequence). The V segment lost 3 bases and the J segment 3 bases; nucleotides outside the gene matches: 7. Here the CDR3 reads CASSIGGQGLYEQYF. CDR3 nucleotides: TGTGCCAGTAGTATCGGTGGACAGGGACTCTACGAGCAGTACTTC.

This clone was seen more than once but under ten times. The chain joins TRBV27 to TRBJ2-2, with D tentatively TRBD1 (5 bases). The V end lost 1 base, the J end lost 2 bases, and 8 bases lay between the germline ends. Germline V CDR1 and CDR2: MNHEY, SMNVEV (reference sequence). This CDR3 has 15 residues. CDR3 coding DNA: TGTGCCAGCAGTTTATGGCAGGGAAACACCGGGGAGCTGTTTTTT. Protein: CASSLWQGNTGELFF.

The V and J genes are TRBV27 and TRBJ2-2; 8 nucleotides match TRBD1. The V and J ends lost 7 bases and 8 bases, in that order; junction bases with no gene match: 9. The length of the CDR3 is 14 residues. CDR1 MNHEY and CDR2 SMNVEV come from the germline V gene (reference sequence). The CDR3 protein is CASKGQGIVGELFF. CDR3 bases: TGTGCCAGCAAAGGACAGGGAATTGTGGGGGAGCTGTTTTTT.

The CDR3 protein is CASRATGVNQPQHF. Here the CDR3 DNA reads TGTGCCAGCAGAGCTACAGGGGTAAATCAGCCCCAGCATTTT. The chain links TRBV25-1 to TRBJ1-5; 7 bases are a match to TRBD1. The CDR3 spans 14 residues. From germline, CDR1 is MGHDK and CDR2 SYGVNS. Losses at the gene ends were 6 bases for V and 4 bases for J; bases not matched to a gene: 6.

The chain is built from TRBV11-2 and TRBJ1-3; D unresolved. The CDR3 spans 13 residues. The germline V and J ends were trimmed by 5 bases and 7 bases, with 12 bases remaining between them. Germline lookup yields CDR1 SGHAT and CDR2 FQNNGV. CDR3 sequence reads: CASSASLRNTIYF. The CDR3 coding sequence is TGTGCCAGCAGCGCATCACTCCGCAACACCATATATTTT. Full variable domain (remainder filled in from reference TRBV11-2 and TRBJ1-3): EAGVAQSPRYKIIEKRQSVAFWCNPISGHATLYWYQQILGQGPKLLIQFQNNGVVDDSQLPKDRFSAERLKGVDSTLKIQPAKLEDSAVYLCASSASLRNTIYFGEGSWLTVV.

This sequence joins TRBV2 and TRBJ2-1, with 14 bases lining up with TRBD2. The CDR3 extends over 15 amino acids. V dropped 6 bases and J dropped 10; count of bases not matched to a gene: 8. The V gene's germline CDR1 is SNHLY and CDR2 FYNNEI. Written as DNA, the CDR3 is TGTGCCAGCAGCGCGACTAGCGGGAGGGATCAAGAGCAGTTCTTC. Amino acids: CASSATSGRDQEQFF.

The chain couples TRBV4-1 to TRBJ2-1; 14 bases align to TRBD2. J was trimmed by 7 bases and V by 3 bases; bases with no gene match: 8. Germline V lookup: CDR1 MGHRA, CDR2 YSYEKL. The CDR3 is 17 amino acids. The DNA for the CDR3 is TGCGCCAGCAGCCAGGGCCTGGGACTAGCGGGAGTAAATGAGCAGTTCTTC. Translated: CASSQGLGLAGVNEQFF.

The rearrangement uses TRBV3-1 (or the pseudogene TRBV3-2) and TRBJ1-2; the D is unclear. Germline V gene sequence: CDR1 LGHDT, CDR2 YNNKEL (reference sequence). The CDR3 loop spans 12 amino acids. V was shortened by 1 base and J by 6 bases, with 6 bases between the two germline ends. CDR3: CASSQATDGYTF. CDR3 nucleotide sequence: TGTGCCAGCAGCCAAGCAACGGATGGCTACACCTTC.

J is TRBJ2-1 and V is TRBV19; TRBD2 matches 13 bases. V trimming: 6 bases; J trimming: 2 bases; junction bases outside the gene matches: 4. The germline V gene has CDR1 LNHDA and CDR2 SQIVND (reference sequence). The CDR3 extends over 16 amino acids. CDR3 coding DNA: TGTGCCAGTAGGCCCGGGACTAGCGGGGCCTACAATGAGCAGTTCTTC. It encodes CASRPGTSGAYNEQFF.

V usage is TRBV10-1 and J usage is TRBJ2-1, with D uncertain. The CDR3 sequence is 11 residues long. V dropped 7 bases and J dropped 5 bases, with 6 bases sitting between them. In germline, CDR1 is WNHNN, CDR2 SYGVQD (reference sequence). The CDR3 reads CASISNNEQFF. The CDR3 region has the DNA TGCGCCAGCATAAGCAACAATGAGCAGTTCTTC.

The table lists this clone with a few counts. This chain links TRBV24-1 with TRBJ2-3, with a weak D call TRBD2 (6 bases). The germline CDR1 and CDR2 sequences are KGHDR and SFDVKD. The CDR3 contains 11 residues. V was clipped by 12 bases and J by 2 bases, with 8 bases between them. CDR3 protein: CASGDTDTQYF. The CDR3 DNA follows: TGTGCCTCGGGGGACACAGATACGCAGTATTTT.

The chain combines TRBV7-9 with TRBJ2-7; 12 bases map to TRBD1. J gave up 3 bases and V 5 bases, and 5 bases lay outside the gene matches. The CDR3 spans 15 residues. Looked up from germline, CDR1 is SEHNR and CDR2 is FQNEAQ (reference sequence). CDR3 bases: TGTGCCAGCAGCCCCGGGACAGGGGGCCTCTACGAGCAGTACGTC. As protein: CASSPGTGGLYEQYV.

The rearrangement joins TRBV5-6 to TRBJ1-6; D perhaps matches TRBD1 (5 bases). Looked up from germline, CDR1 is SGHDT and CDR2 is YYEEEE. The CDR3 runs 15 residues. V lost 3 bases, J lost 7 bases, and 14 bases lay in between. The CDR3 region has the DNA TGTGCCAGCAGCTATGGGGGGTCGGACAATTCACCCCTCCACTTT. It codes for CASSYGGSDNSPLHF.